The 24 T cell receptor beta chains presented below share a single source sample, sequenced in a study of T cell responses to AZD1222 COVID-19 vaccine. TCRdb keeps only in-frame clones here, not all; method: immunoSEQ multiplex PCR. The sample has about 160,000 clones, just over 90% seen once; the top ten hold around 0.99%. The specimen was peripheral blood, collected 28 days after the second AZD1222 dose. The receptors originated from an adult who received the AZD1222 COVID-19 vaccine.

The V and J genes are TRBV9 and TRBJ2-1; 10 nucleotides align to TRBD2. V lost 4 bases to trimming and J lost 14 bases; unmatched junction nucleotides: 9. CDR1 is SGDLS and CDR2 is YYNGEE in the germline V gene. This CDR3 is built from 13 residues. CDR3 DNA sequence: TGTGCCAGCAGCCCGAGCGGGGGGGCCTGGAAGTTCTTC. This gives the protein CASSPSGGAWKFF.

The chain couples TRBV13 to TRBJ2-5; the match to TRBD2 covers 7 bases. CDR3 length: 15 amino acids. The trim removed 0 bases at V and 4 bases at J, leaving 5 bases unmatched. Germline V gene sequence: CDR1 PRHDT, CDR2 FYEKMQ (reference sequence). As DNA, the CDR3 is TGTGCCAGCAGCTTAGGGACTAGCCCCCGAGAGACCCAGTACTTC. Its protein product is CASSLGTSPRETQYF.

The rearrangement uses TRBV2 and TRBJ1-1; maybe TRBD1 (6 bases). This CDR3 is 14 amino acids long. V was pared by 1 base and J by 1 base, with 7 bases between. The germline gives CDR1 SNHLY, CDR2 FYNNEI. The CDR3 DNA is TGTGCCAGCAGTGAAGACAGGGCGAACACTGAAGCTTTCTTT. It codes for CASSEDRANTEAFF. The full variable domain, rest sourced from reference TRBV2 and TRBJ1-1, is EPEVTQTPSHQVTQMGQEVILRCVPISNHLYFYWYRQILGQKVEFLVSFYNNEISEKSEIFDDQFSVERPDGSNFTLKIRSTKLEDSAMYFCASSEDRANTEAFFGQGTRLTVV.

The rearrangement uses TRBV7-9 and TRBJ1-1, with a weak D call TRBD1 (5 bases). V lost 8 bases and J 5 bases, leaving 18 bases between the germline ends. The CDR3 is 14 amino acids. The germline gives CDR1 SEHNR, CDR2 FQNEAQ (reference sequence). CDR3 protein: CASGRGPVGTEAFF. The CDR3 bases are TGTGCCAGCGGGAGGGGACCGGTTGGAACTGAAGCTTTCTTT.

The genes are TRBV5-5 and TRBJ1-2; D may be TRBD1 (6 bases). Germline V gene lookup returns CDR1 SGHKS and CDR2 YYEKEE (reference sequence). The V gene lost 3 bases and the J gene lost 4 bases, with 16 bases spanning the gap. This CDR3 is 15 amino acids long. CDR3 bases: TGTGCCAGCAGCTCAACAGGGAGAAGTTTCTATGGCTACACCTTC. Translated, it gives CASSSTGRSFYGYTF.

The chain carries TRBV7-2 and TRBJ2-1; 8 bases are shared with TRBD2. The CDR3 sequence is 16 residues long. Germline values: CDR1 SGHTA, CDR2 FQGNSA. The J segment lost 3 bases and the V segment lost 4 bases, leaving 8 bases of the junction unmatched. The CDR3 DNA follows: TGTGCCAGCAGCTCAGGACTAGCAGTGATCTACAATGAGCAGTTCTTC. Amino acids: CASSSGLAVIYNEQFF.

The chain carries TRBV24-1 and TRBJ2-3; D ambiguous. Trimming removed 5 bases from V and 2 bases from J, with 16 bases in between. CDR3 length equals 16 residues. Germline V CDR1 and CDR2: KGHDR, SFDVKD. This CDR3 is CATSVSCEHSTDTQYF. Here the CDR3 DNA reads TGTGCCACCAGTGTCTCATGCGAGCATTCCACAGATACGCAGTATTTT.

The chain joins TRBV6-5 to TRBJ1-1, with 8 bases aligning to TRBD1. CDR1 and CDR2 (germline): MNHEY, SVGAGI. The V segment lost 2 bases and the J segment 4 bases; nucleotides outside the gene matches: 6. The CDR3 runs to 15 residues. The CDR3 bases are TGTGCCAGCAGTTACAGTCGGACAGGGCTCACTGAAGCTTTCTTT. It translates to CASSYSRTGLTEAFF.

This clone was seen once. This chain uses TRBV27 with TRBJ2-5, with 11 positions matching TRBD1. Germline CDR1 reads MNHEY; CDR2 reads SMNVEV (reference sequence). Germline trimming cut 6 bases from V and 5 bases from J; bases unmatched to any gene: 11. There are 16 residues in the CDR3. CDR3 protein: CASSPRTGGRDETQYF. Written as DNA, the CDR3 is TGTGCCAGCAGCCCTCGGACAGGGGGCAGGGACGAGACCCAGTACTTC.

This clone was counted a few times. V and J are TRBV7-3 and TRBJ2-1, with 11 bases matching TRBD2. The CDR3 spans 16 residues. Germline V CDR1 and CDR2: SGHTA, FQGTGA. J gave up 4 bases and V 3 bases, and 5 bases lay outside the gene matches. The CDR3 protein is CASSLVASGGYNEQFF. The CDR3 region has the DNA TGTGCCAGCAGCTTGGTGGCTAGCGGGGGGTACAATGAGCAGTTCTTC.

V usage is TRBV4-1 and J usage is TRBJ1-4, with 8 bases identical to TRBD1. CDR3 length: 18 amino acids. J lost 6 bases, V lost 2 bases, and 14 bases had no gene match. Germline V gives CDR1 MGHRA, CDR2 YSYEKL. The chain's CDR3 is CASSQRGQGPLHDEKLFF. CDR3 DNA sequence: TGCGCCAGCAGCCAACGCGGACAGGGCCCCTTGCATGATGAAAAACTGTTTTTT.

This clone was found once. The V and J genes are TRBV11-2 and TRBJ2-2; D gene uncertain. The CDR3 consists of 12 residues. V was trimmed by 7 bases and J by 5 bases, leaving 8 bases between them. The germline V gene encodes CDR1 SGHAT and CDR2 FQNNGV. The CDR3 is CASKWLTGELFF. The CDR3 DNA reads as TGTGCCAGCAAATGGTTGACCGGGGAGCTGTTTTTT.

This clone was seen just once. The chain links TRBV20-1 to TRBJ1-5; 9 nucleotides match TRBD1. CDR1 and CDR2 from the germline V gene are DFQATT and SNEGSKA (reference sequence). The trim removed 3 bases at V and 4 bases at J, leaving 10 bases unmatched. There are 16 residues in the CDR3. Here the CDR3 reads CSASRPGTGPNQPQHF. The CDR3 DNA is TGCAGTGCTAGTCGCCCCGGGACAGGGCCGAATCAGCCCCAGCATTTT.

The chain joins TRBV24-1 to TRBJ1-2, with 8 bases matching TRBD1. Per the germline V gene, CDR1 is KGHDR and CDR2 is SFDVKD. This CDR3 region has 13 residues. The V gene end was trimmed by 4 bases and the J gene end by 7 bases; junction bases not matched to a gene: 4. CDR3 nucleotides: TGTGCCACCAGTGAGACAGGGGTCGCTGGCTACACCTTC. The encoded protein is CATSETGVAGYTF.

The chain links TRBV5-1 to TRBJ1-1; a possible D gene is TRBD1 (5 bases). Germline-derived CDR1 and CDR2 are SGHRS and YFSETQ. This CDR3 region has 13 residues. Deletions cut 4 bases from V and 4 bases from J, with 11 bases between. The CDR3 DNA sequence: TGCGCCAGCAGCCGCAGGGTGTCCACTGAAGCTTTCTTT. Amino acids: CASSRRVSTEAFF.

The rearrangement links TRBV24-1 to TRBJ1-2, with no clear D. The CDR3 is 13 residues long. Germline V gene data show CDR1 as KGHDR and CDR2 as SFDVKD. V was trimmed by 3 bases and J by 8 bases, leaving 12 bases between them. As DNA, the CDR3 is TGTGCCACCAGTGATGGTTTGGGCCGAGGCTACACCTTC. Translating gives CATSDGLGRGYTF.

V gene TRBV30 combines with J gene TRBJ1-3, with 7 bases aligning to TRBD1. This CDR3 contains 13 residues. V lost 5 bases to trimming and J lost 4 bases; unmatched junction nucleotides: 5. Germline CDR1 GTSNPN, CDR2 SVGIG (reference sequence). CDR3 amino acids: CAWAADRGNTIYF. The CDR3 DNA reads TGTGCCTGGGCGGCGGACAGGGGAAACACCATATATTTT.

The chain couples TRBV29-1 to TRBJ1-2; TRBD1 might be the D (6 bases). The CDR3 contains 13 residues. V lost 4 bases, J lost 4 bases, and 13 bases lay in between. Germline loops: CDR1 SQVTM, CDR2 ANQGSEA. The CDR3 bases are TGCAGCGTTGTGTGGCAGGGGACCTATGGCTACACCTTC. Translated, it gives CSVVWQGTYGYTF. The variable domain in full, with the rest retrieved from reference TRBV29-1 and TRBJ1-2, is SAVISQKPSRDICQRGTSLTIQCQVDSQVTMMFWYRQQPGQSLTLIATANQGSEATYESGFVIDKFPISRPNLTFSTLTVSNMSPEDSSIYLCSVVWQGTYGYTFGSGTRLTVV.

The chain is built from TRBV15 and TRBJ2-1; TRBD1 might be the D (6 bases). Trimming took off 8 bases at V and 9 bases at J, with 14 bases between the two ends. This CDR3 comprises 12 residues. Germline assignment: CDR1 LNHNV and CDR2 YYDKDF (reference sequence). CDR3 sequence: CATQGGGGEQFF. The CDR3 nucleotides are TGTGCCACCCAGGGTGGGGGCGGTGAGCAGTTCTTC.

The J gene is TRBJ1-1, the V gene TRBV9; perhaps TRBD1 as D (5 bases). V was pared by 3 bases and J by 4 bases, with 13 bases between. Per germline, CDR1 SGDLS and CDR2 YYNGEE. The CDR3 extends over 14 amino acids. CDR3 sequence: CASSAQVSSTEAFF. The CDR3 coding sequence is TGTGCCAGCAGCGCACAGGTGAGTAGCACTGAAGCTTTCTTT.

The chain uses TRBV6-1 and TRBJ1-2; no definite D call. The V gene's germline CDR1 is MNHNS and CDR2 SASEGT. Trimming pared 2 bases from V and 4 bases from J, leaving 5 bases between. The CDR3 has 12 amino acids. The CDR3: CASSEIAYGYTF. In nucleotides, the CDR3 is TGTGCCAGCAGTGAAATTGCCTATGGCTACACCTTC.

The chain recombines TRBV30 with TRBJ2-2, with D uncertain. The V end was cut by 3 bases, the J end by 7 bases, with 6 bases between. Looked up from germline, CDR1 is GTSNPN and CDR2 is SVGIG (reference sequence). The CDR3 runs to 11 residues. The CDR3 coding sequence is TGTGCCTGGAGCTCAATCGGGGAGCTGTTTTTT. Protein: CAWSSIGELFF.

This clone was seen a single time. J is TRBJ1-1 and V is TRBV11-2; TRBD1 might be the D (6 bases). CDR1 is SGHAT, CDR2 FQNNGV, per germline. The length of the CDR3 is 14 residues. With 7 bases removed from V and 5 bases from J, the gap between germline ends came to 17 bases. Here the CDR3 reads CASTQDSGPTEAFF. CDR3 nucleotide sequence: TGTGCCAGCACCCAGGACAGCGGTCCAACTGAAGCTTTCTTT.

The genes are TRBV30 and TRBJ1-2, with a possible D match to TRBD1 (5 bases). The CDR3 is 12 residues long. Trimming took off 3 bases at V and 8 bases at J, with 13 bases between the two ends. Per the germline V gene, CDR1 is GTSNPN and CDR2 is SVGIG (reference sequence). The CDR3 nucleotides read TGTGCCTGGAGCCACTCAGGGCAGGGCTACACCTTC. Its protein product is CAWSHSGQGYTF.